The 9 T cell receptor beta chains below all came from one sample that was sequenced in a study of OX40 agonist ivuxolimab in advanced cancers. Libraries were prepared by immunoSEQ multiplex PCR; TCRdb keeps only in-frame clonotypes and omits some of them. The table records tens of thousands of clones, about 89% of them present only once. The sequences come from CD4+ or CD8+ T cells sorted from blood, collected in a trial of the OX40 agonist ivuxolimab. The receptors stem from an adult with an advanced solid tumor such as melanoma, head and neck, liver or kidney cancer.

The chain employs TRBV5-1 and TRBJ2-3, with TRBD1 identical over 9 bases. The CDR3 runs to 15 residues. The germline V gene encodes CDR1 SGHRS and CDR2 YFSETQ. V trimming: 3 bases; J trimming: 2 bases; junction bases outside the gene matches: 4. The chain's CDR3 is CASSSRDRATDTQYF. The CDR3 DNA is TGCGCCAGCAGCTCCCGGGACAGGGCCACAGATACGCAGTATTTT.

This clone was observed once. The chain combines TRBV27 with TRBJ1-4; 9 bases are shared with TRBD1. J was trimmed by 7 bases and V by 1 base; bases with no gene match: 10. The CDR3 covers 17 residues. Per germline, CDR1 MNHEY and CDR2 SMNVEV (reference sequence). The CDR3 sequence: CASSLWLPGQGIEKLFF. CDR3 bases: TGTGCCAGCAGTTTATGGTTACCGGGACAGGGTATTGAAAAACTGTTTTTT.

The rearrangement uses TRBV11-2 and TRBJ2-1; 8 positions match TRBD2. Germline loops: CDR1 SGHAT, CDR2 FQNNGV. This CDR3 region has 16 residues. The J segment lost 8 bases and the V segment lost 5 bases, leaving 14 bases of the junction unmatched. Here the CDR3 reads CASSPTLAGLRYEQFF. Written as DNA, the CDR3 is TGTGCCAGCAGCCCGACTTTAGCGGGACTCCGTTATGAGCAGTTCTTC.

This chain links TRBV28 with TRBJ1-3, with D unresolved. There are 14 residues in the CDR3. V lost 7 bases to trimming and J lost 0 bases, with 10 bases between them. CDR1 MDHEN and CDR2 SYDVKM come from the germline V gene. For the CDR3, the DNA is TGTGCCAGCACCAGACACAGCTCTGGAAACACCATATATTTT. Protein sequence: CASTRHSSGNTIYF. Combining the CDR3 with reference TRBV28 and TRBJ1-3 gives the whole variable domain DVKVTQSSRYLVKRTGEKVFLECVQDMDHENMFWYRQDPGLGLRLIYFSYDVKMKEKGDIPEGYSVSREKKERFSLILESASTNQTSMYLCASTRHSSGNTIYFGEGSWLTVV.

CDR3 loop: CASSPRGYDKNIQYF. The CDR3 DNA reads as TGTGCCAGCAGCCCGAGGGGGTACGACAAAAACATTCAGTACTTC. The chain combines TRBV13 with TRBJ2-4; D is perhaps TRBD1 (6 bases). The CDR3 totals 15 residues. Trimming took 5 bases from V and 3 from J, leaving 14 bases between them. Germline CDR1 and CDR2: PRHDT and FYEKMQ (reference sequence).

The CDR3 spells CASSLRAGGGYTF. CDR3 DNA sequence: TGTGCCAGCAGTTTGAGGGCCGGCGGTGGCTACACCTTC. This chain uses TRBV28 with TRBJ1-2; D is unclear. V lost 3 bases and J 7 bases, leaving 12 bases between the germline ends. Germline values: CDR1 MDHEN, CDR2 SYDVKM. This CDR3 is built from 13 residues.

The chain links TRBV5-1 to TRBJ2-3; D uncertain. CDR3 length equals 15 residues. V gave up 0 bases and J gave up 1 base, with 9 bases separating them. Looked up from germline, CDR1 is SGHRS and CDR2 is YFSETQ. CDR3 protein: CASSLADPRTDTQYF. The CDR3 DNA sequence: TGCGCCAGCAGCTTGGCGGATCCGCGCACAGATACGCAGTATTTT.

This rearrangement joins TRBV10-3 to TRBJ1-5, with TRBD1 as a possible D gene (6 bases). The CDR3 consists of 15 residues. Trimming took 8 bases from V and 2 from J, leaving 16 bases between them. Germline V gene sequence: CDR1 ENHRY, CDR2 SYGVKD. CDR3 DNA: TGTGCCATCGGAGCAGGGGCCTTGGGCAATCAGCCCCAGCATTTT. It yields the protein CAIGAGALGNQPQHF.

The CDR3 DNA reads TGTGCCAGCAGCCAAGGACAGGGGGCCGGAGATACGCAGTATTTT. Its protein is CASSQGQGAGDTQYF. The V gene is TRBV14, the J gene TRBJ2-3; 10 bases are shared with TRBD1. In germline, CDR1 is SGHDN, CDR2 FVKESK. Trimming cost V 1 base and J 5 bases; bases outside gene matches: 3. This CDR3 has 15 amino acids.